Each of the 22 T cell receptor beta chains below was sequenced from the same sample in a study of CD8 T cells in Susac syndrome (dated by TCRdb to about 2019). Libraries were made using the immunoSEQ multiplex PCR assay. RNA was extracted with the RNeasy kit and about 0.45 to 1 ug was reverse transcribed using random hexamers. In-frame beta chains were kept once TCRdb had trimmed the public reads at Q25 with fastp and called clones with MiXCR. Entries that share a CDR3 protein sequence are merged under the most common genes and DNA. Recorded for this sample are about 120,000 distinct CDR3 sequences; roughly 94% of them occurred a single time. Roughly 0.29% of the sample lies in the top ten. The sequenced sample consisted of CD8+ T cells from PBMCs. Receptors originate from a human donor with Susac syndrome.

The CDR3 loop is CASSLGQGALNEQFF. Written as DNA, the CDR3 is TGCGCCAGCAGCTTAGGTCAGGGGGCGCTCAATGAGCAGTTCTTC. The genes are TRBV5-1 and TRBJ2-1, with 8 bases identical to TRBD1. V shed 2 bases and J 6 bases; nucleotides not matched to a gene: 7. This CDR3 spans 15 amino acids. Germline values: CDR1 SGHRS, CDR2 YFSETQ.

The chain is built from TRBV7-8 and TRBJ2-6; TRBD1 is a possible D gene (6 bases). Between the trimmed V and J ends, which lost 4 bases and 2 bases, there was a span of 12 bases. The CDR3 spans 16 residues. Per germline, CDR1 SGHVS and CDR2 FQNEAQ. DNA of the CDR3: TGTGCCAGCAGCTCCCGCAGGGGAACTGGGGCCAACGTCCTGACTTTC. Protein sequence: CASSSRRGTGANVLTF.

The chain combines TRBV29-1 with TRBJ2-3; weak D call: TRBD1 (6 bases). This CDR3 spans 16 amino acids. V lost 1 base and J 2 bases, leaving 16 bases between the germline ends. From germline, CDR1 is SQVTM and CDR2 ANQGSEA. This chain's CDR3 is CSVEGAQGTLTDTQYF. CDR3 coding DNA: TGCAGCGTTGAAGGAGCCCAGGGGACCCTCACAGATACGCAGTATTTT.

The chain recombines TRBV30 with TRBJ2-1; a weak D match, TRBD2 (6 bases). The CDR3 has 14 residues. Per germline, CDR1 GTSNPN and CDR2 SVGIG (reference sequence). Trimming took off 0 bases at V and 8 bases at J, with 14 bases between the two ends. The chain's CDR3 is CAWSVQAGTDEQFF. Written as DNA, the CDR3 is TGTGCCTGGAGTGTACAGGCGGGGACTGATGAGCAGTTCTTC.

DNA of the CDR3: TGTGCCAGCACCGAGGTAGGGAGCGGCTACACCTTC. Translated, it gives CASTEVGSGYTF. This chain links TRBV2 with TRBJ1-2; no clear D gene. Looked up from germline, CDR1 is SNHLY and CDR2 is FYNNEI. This CDR3 is built from 12 residues. Trimming took 7 bases from V and 8 from J, leaving 14 bases between them.

The chain has TRBV4-2 and TRBJ2-5; D possibly corresponds to TRBD2 (6 bases). The germline V gene encodes CDR1 LGHNA and CDR2 YNFKEQ. This CDR3 spans 12 amino acids. The V end was cut by 10 bases, the J end by 0 bases, with 9 bases between. CDR3 sequence (DNA): TGTGCCACCCGGGGGTACCAAGAGACCCAGTACTTC. It encodes CATRGYQETQYF.

The rearrangement joins TRBV27 to TRBJ2-7; D may be TRBD2 (5 bases). Per the germline V gene, CDR1 is MNHEY and CDR2 is SMNVEV (reference sequence). V was pared by 7 bases and J by 0 bases, with 13 bases between. This CDR3 comprises 14 residues. The CDR3 reads CASKGLESSYEQYF. CDR3 nucleotide sequence: TGTGCCAGCAAAGGACTCGAGAGCTCCTACGAGCAGTACTTC.

The gene calls are TRBV5-6 and TRBJ1-2; the D is unclear. V lost 1 base and J lost 8, with 18 bases in between. This CDR3 has 15 residues. CDR1 is SGHDT, CDR2 YYEEEE, per germline. The CDR3 protein is CASSLSAVSHRGYTF. The CDR3 region has the DNA TGTGCCAGCAGCTTGTCGGCAGTTTCCCACCGGGGCTACACCTTC.

The J gene is TRBJ2-7, the V gene TRBV11-2; D is unresolved. The CDR3 covers 15 residues. Germline CDR1 reads SGHAT; CDR2 reads FQNNGV. The V and J ends lost 1 base and 0 bases respectively, with 10 bases between them. CDR3 protein: CASSLASASSYEQYF. For the CDR3, the DNA is TGTGCCAGCAGCTTAGCCTCGGCTAGCTCCTACGAGCAGTACTTC.

V is TRBV11-2 and J is TRBJ1-6; D remains ambiguous. Per the germline V gene, CDR1 is SGHAT and CDR2 is FQNNGV. Trimming took off 5 bases at V and 9 bases at J, with 14 bases between the two ends. The CDR3 sequence is 14 residues long. The CDR3 DNA is TGTGCCAGCAGCCCGACCCCATCCAGTTCACCCCTCCACTTT. Translation: CASSPTPSSSPLHF.

The rearrangement joins TRBV15 to TRBJ2-7, with 8 positions matching TRBD1. V shed 7 bases and J 3 bases; nucleotides not matched to a gene: 8. This CDR3 is 14 amino acids long. Germline V gene data show CDR1 as LNHNV and CDR2 as YYDKDF (reference sequence). For the CDR3, the DNA is TGTGCCACCACTCCGCACAGGGGGAGCTACGAGCAGTACTTC. The encoded protein is CATTPHRGSYEQYF.

This rearrangement joins TRBV29-1 to TRBJ2-2, with D maybe TRBD2 (5 bases). In germline, CDR1 is SQVTM, CDR2 ANQGSEA. V was trimmed by 0 bases and J by 4 bases, leaving 12 bases between them. CDR3 size: 15 residues. The CDR3 DNA follows: TGCAGCGTTGAAGACCCGGGCGGGCGCACCGGGGAGCTGTTTTTT. The encoded protein is CSVEDPGGRTGELFF.

The chain links TRBV7-9 to TRBJ2-1; 12 nucleotides agree with TRBD2. Germline V gene lookup returns CDR1 SEHNR and CDR2 FQNEAQ (reference sequence). Losses at the gene ends were 4 bases for V and 2 bases for J; bases not matched to a gene: 9. The CDR3 is 18 amino acids. Here the CDR3 DNA reads TGTGCCAGCAGCTCCGTCACTAGCGGGGGGCCGACCTACAATGAGCAGTTCTTC. Translated, it gives CASSSVTSGGPTYNEQFF.

The V gene is TRBV29-1, the J gene TRBJ2-6; weak D call: TRBD2 (5 bases). The CDR3 totals 15 residues. Germline V gives CDR1 SQVTM, CDR2 ANQGSEA. V was shortened by 3 bases and J by 0 bases, with 9 bases between the two germline ends. The CDR3 nucleotides are TGCAGCGTTGACGCGGGCAGCTCTGGGGCCAACGTCCTGACTTTC. Translated: CSVDAGSSGANVLTF.

V is TRBV11-2 and J is TRBJ2-3; the match to TRBD1 covers 8 bases. Germline V gene lookup returns CDR1 SGHAT and CDR2 FQNNGV. Losses at the gene ends were 10 bases for V and 2 bases for J; bases not matched to a gene: 5. CDR3 size: 13 residues. The CDR3 DNA follows: TGTGCCACCATGGACAGGGACACAGATACGCAGTATTTT. Translated: CATMDRDTDTQYF.

The chain joins TRBV7-6 to TRBJ2-1; D is ambiguous. V was clipped by 5 bases and J by 8 bases, with 10 bases between them. CDR1 and CDR2 (germline): SGHVS, FNYEAQ. The CDR3 loop spans 12 amino acids. The CDR3 DNA follows: TGTGCCAGCAGCGCCTCGCGAGATGAGCAGTTCTTC. This sequence encodes CASSASRDEQFF.

The J gene is TRBJ2-5, the V gene TRBV3-1; TRBD2 agrees at 13 bases. The ends lost 5 bases at V and 3 bases at J; junction bases unmatched: 6. Per the germline V gene, CDR1 is LGHDT and CDR2 is YNNKEL (reference sequence). The CDR3 is 16 amino acids. The CDR3 sequence is CASSYYGTSGEETQYF. In DNA form, the CDR3 reads TGTGCCAGCAGCTACTATGGGACTAGCGGGGAAGAGACCCAGTACTTC.

The chain uses TRBV29-1 and TRBJ2-7; D might be TRBD1 or TRBD2, each matching 5 bases. The CDR3 extends over 14 amino acids. Between the trimmed V and J ends, which lost 7 bases and 2 bases, there was a span of 18 bases. Germline assignment: CDR1 SQVTM and CDR2 ANQGSEA. As DNA, the CDR3 is TGCAGCGCCACTAGGAGCGACAGAGCCTACGAGCAGTACTTC. Its protein is CSATRSDRAYEQYF.

The CDR3 DNA follows: TGCGCCAGCAGCCAAGGACAGGGAATCTCCTACGAGCAGTACTTC. Translation: CASSQGQGISYEQYF. This rearrangement joins TRBV4-3 to TRBJ2-7; 7 nucleotides align to TRBD1. This CDR3 region has 15 residues. The J segment lost 0 bases and the V segment lost 1 base, leaving 3 bases of the junction unmatched. Germline V gives CDR1 LGHNA, CDR2 YSLEER.

J is TRBJ1-5 and V is TRBV4-1, with D possibly being TRBD1 (5 bases). CDR3 length: 14 amino acids. The germline V gene has CDR1 MGHRA and CDR2 YSYEKL. Between the trimmed V and J ends, which lost 4 bases and 0 bases, there was a span of 7 bases. This CDR3 is CASSPGNSNQPQHF. Here the CDR3 DNA reads TGCGCCAGCAGCCCAGGGAATAGCAATCAGCCCCAGCATTTT.

The chain has TRBV7-9 and TRBJ2-5; a possible D gene is TRBD1 (5 bases). Germline CDR1 SEHNR, CDR2 FQNEAQ (reference sequence). The CDR3 has 14 amino acids. Trimming removed 4 bases from V and 5 bases from J, with 14 bases in between. The DNA of the CDR3 is TGTGCCAGCAGCTACGCACAGGATATTGAGACCCAGTACTTC. Its translation is CASSYAQDIETQYF.

The chain uses TRBV12-3 or TRBV12-4 and TRBJ1-6, with 8 positions matching TRBD1. This CDR3 spans 13 amino acids. Germline trimming cut 7 bases from V and 10 bases from J; bases unmatched to any gene: 6. This CDR3 reads CASKWTGRSPLHF. The DNA of the CDR3 is TGTGCCAGCAAATGGACAGGGAGGTCACCCCTCCACTTT.